The clone carrying this TCR beta chain was detected many times. Its matching antigen is unknown. This sample is drawn from a study of T cell repertoires in cytomegalovirus infection. Study background: The public TCR beta signatures pointed to both CMV infection and matching HLA type.

Broader study findings: Adding up the frequency of public TCR beta families identified people who carried CMV plus the relevant HLA. Within the response measured ex vivo, HLA-C-restricted CMV-specific TCR beta clonotypes were dominant.

TCRdb reprocessed the reads with MiXCR, giving one entry per CDR3 protein. This table holds 210,000 or so distinct CDR3 sequences, around 6.4% found once. The CDR3 runs to 15 residues. The ends lost 3 bases at V and 1 base at J; junction bases unmatched: 3. Germline lookup yields CDR1 MDHEN and CDR2 SYDVKM. Sample: PBMCs. The receptor was derived from a human donor in good health (CMV status not recorded). Some clones in this sample may be carry-over from other donors' samples. The chain is built from TRBV28 and TRBJ1-5, with 7 bases identical to TRBD1. The CDR3 loop is CASSFLQGSNQPQHF. CDR3 bases: TGTGCCAGCAGTTTCCTACAGGGGAGCAATCAGCCCCAGCATTTT.